The following is a TCR beta chain sequence with its context. It has no known antigen specificity. Per-base quality was not reported, and no clone a single base away is much larger than it. The library was made by RT-PCR. The sample was run on an Illumina HiSeq 2500. Using fastp at Q25 and MiXCR, TCRdb reprocessed the public reads and kept productive beta chains. Rows with one shared CDR3 protein collapse into an entry with the most common genes and DNA. Present in this sample are around 710,000 distinct CDR3 sequences, about 15% of which were seen just once. Clones ranked in the top ten supply less than 9% of the sample. These data originate in a study of response to subunit inactivated influenza vaccine (dated by TCRdb to 2016 to 2019). With respect to the entire study: The study used deep quantitative T cell receptor repertoire profiling to track responses to a trivalent subunit inactivated influenza vaccine.

Between the V and J ends, shortened by 2 bases and 5 bases respectively, the junction contains 21 bases. The germline V gene gives CDR1 as KGHSH and CDR2 as LQKENI. Including cysteine and phenylalanine, the CDR3 has 17 amino acids. Here the CDR3 DNA is all that survives: 51 bases in frame from base 1. The full study reports these points: The authors proposed that each seasonal influenza vaccination may bring in only a limited number of new T cells.

Sequenced material: PBMCs from blood, taken less than 15 days before vaccination. The TCR sequence derives from a man aged 45-60 years who received an inactivated influenza vaccine. Donor details come from another sample of the same person, matched by shared clones. The V gene is TRBV18 and the J gene is TRBJ1-2, with no D gene named confidently. The CDR3 reads as follows: CASSPRRDVSSFYGYTF. The DNA sequence follows: TGTGCCAGCTCACCAAGACGGGATGTATCGTCCTTTTATGGCTACACCTTC.